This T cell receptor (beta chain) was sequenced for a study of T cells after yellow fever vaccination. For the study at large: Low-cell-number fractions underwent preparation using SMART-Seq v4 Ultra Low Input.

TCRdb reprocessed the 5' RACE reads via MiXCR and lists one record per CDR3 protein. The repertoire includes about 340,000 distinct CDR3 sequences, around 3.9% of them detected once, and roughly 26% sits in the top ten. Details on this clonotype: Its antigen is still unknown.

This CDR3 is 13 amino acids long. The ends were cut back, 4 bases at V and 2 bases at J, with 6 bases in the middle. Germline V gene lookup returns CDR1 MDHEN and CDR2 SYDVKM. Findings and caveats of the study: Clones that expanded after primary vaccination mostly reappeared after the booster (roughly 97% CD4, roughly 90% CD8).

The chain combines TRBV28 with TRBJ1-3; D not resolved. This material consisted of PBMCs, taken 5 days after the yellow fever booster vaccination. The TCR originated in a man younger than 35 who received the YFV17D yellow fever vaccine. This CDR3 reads CASSSPAGNTIYF. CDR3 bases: TGTGCCAGCAGTTCCCCGGCTGGAAACACCATATATTTT.